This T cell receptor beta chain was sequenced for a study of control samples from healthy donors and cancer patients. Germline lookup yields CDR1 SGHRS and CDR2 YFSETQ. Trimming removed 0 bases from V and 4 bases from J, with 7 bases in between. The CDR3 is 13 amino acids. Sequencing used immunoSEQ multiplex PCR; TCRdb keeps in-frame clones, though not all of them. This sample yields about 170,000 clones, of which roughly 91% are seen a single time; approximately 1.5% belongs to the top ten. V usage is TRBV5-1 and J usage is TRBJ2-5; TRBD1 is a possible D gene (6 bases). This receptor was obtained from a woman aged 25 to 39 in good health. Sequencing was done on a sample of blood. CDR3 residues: CASSLGTAETQYF. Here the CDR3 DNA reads TGCGCCAGCAGCTTGGGGACAGCAGAGACCCAGTACTTC.